This passage covers 23 T cell receptor beta chains from one sample sequenced in a study of T cells in Graves' hyperthyroidism and ophthalmopathy. TCR beta CDR3 regions were amplified from RNA. Researchers ran a first-round RT-PCR on the TCR CDR3 using the HTBI primer set. TCRdb reprocessed the multiplex PCR reads with MiXCR, giving one entry per CDR3 protein. The sample consists of roughly 500,000 distinct CDR3 sequences, 40% to 50% of them appearing once. Sequenced sample: peripheral blood or thyroid tissue (not recorded which). The receptor set was obtained from an adult woman with Graves' disease, either hyperthyroidism or ophthalmopathy (not recorded which).

This clonotype appeared a single time. A read error is likely, as this CDR3 ends without the conserved phenylalanine or tryptophan. It is unclear where the CDR3 begins or ends on the DNA, so no DNA is shown, and the CDR3 is as TCRdb lists it. The chain is built from TRBV5-1 and TRBJ1-1; TRBD1 is the table's D call, not checked against the DNA. Germline V gives CDR1 SGHRS, CDR2 YFSETQ. Termini included, the CDR3 measures 8 amino acids. The CDR3: CASSDRPG.

This clonotype was seen at least ten times. The J gene is TRBJ1-5, the V gene TRBV20-1; D gene unclear. Germline lookup yields CDR1 DFQATT and CDR2 SNEGSKA (reference sequence). The CDR3 has 15 residues. V gave up 1 base and J gave up 0 bases, with 10 bases separating them. In DNA, the CDR3 is TGCAGTGCTAGAGTTGGCGGGAATAGCAATCAGCCCCAGCATTTT. Protein: CSARVGGNSNQPQHF.

This clonotype was seen more than once but under ten times. J is TRBJ2-7 and V is TRBV24-1, with D maybe TRBD1 (5 bases). The CDR3 is made up of 18 amino acids. Between the trimmed V and J ends, which lost 8 bases and 4 bases, there was a span of 29 bases. The germline CDR1 and CDR2 sequences are KGHDR and SFDVKD. In nucleotides, the CDR3 is TGTGCCACCACCCTCTGGGGCCGACCGGGCTTCTCCCCTTACGAGCAGTACTTC. Its translation: CATTLWGRPGFSPYEQYF.

For the CDR3, the DNA is TGCAGTGCTAGAGATCGCCTGACGGCCTTTGAGCAGTACTTC. Translation: CSARDRLTAFEQYF. J is TRBJ2-7 and V is TRBV20-1; no firm D call. CDR1 DFQATT and CDR2 SNEGSKA come from the germline V gene (reference sequence). This CDR3 has 14 amino acids. Deletions cut 0 bases from V and 7 bases from J, with 16 bases between.

The rearrangement uses TRBV6-5 and TRBJ1-2; no clear D gene. CDR1 is MNHEY and CDR2 is SVGAGI in the germline V gene. The CDR3 sequence is 14 residues long. Trimming pared 5 bases from V and 5 bases from J, leaving 15 bases between. The CDR3 loop is CASSELPAGYGYTF. CDR3 nucleotides: TGTGCCAGCAGTGAATTGCCGGCCGGGTATGGCTACACCTTC.

This clonotype was counted at least ten times. The chain is built from TRBV19 and TRBJ1-1; D call uncertain. The CDR3 spans 14 residues. V was pared by 1 base and J by 1 base, with 7 bases between. Germline CDR1 and CDR2: LNHDA and SQIVND (reference sequence). CDR3: CASSIVWGNTEAFF. As DNA, the CDR3 is TGTGCCAGTAGTATAGTGTGGGGGAACACTGAAGCTTTCTTT.

This clonotype was detected many times. The chain couples TRBV7-2 to TRBJ1-4; TRBD1 might be the D (5 bases). The germline V gene encodes CDR1 SGHTA and CDR2 FQGNSA. The CDR3 spans 13 residues. V lost 5 bases and J lost 8, with 12 bases in between. This CDR3 is CASSPGRREKLFF. The CDR3 nucleotides read TGTGCCAGCAGCCCGGGACGCAGGGAAAAACTGTTTTTT.

The chain links TRBV7-8 to TRBJ1-1; the D is unclear. This CDR3 spans 11 amino acids. CDR1 and CDR2 (germline): SGHVS, FQNEAQ. The ends were cut back, 8 bases at V and 5 bases at J, with 9 bases in the middle. CDR3 loop: CASAMGTEAFF. The CDR3, as DNA: TGTGCCAGCGCTATGGGGACTGAAGCTTTCTTT.

This clonotype appeared a few times. The chain combines TRBV4-1 with TRBJ2-5, with D possibly matching TRBD2 (6 bases). The CDR3 runs to 15 residues. V was clipped by 1 base and J by 1 base, with 10 bases between them. Per germline, CDR1 MGHRA and CDR2 YSYEKL. Here the CDR3 DNA reads TGCGCCAGCAGCCAAGTCGGGACTCTCCAAGAGACCCAGTACTTC. The encoded protein is CASSQVGTLQETQYF.

J is TRBJ2-7 and V is TRBV6-1; TRBD1 aligns across 8 bases. The ends lost 9 bases at V and 5 bases at J; junction bases unmatched: 3. The CDR3 contains 11 residues. Germline V gene sequence: CDR1 MNHNS, CDR2 SASEGT. Written as DNA, the CDR3 is TGTGCCAGTGGGACAGGCCACGAGCAGTACTTC. This codes for CASGTGHEQYF.

The chain carries TRBV20-1 and TRBJ1-2, with a weak D call TRBD1 (5 bases). This CDR3 region has 14 residues. Trimming took off 3 bases at V and 4 bases at J, with 15 bases between the two ends. The germline V gene encodes CDR1 DFQATT and CDR2 SNEGSKA (reference sequence). CDR3 coding DNA: TGCAGTGCTAGCTTACCGGGGGGAGGCTATGGCTACACCTTC. Its protein product is CSASLPGGGYGYTF.

This clonotype was found many times. This sequence joins TRBV20-1 and TRBJ1-2; the D gene is possibly TRBD1 (5 bases). This CDR3 spans 14 amino acids. Trimming removed 1 base at V and 7 bases at J, with 16 bases between. Germline V CDR1 and CDR2: DFQATT, SNEGSKA (reference sequence). Here the CDR3 reads CSARVEGRSSGYTF. The DNA of the CDR3 is TGCAGTGCTAGAGTGGAGGGGCGGTCCTCTGGCTACACCTTC.

This clonotype was counted between two and nine times. The chain carries TRBV29-1 and TRBJ2-5; 12 bases are a match to TRBD2. CDR1 is SQVTM and CDR2 is ANQGSEA in the germline V gene. This CDR3 is 15 amino acids long. V lost 6 bases and J lost 4; bases outside the gene matches: 9. CDR3 amino acids: CSVPLAGGLGETQYF. CDR3 in DNA: TGCAGCGTCCCCCTAGCGGGAGGGTTAGGAGAGACCCAGTACTTC.

This clonotype was detected a few times. In nucleotides, the CDR3 is TGTGCCAGCAGAGGCGGACAGGAGTACAATCAGCCCCAGCATTTT. Translation gives CASRGGQEYNQPQHF. The chain links TRBV25-1 to TRBJ1-5; 7 bases are a match to TRBD1. After removal of 6 bases from V and 3 bases from J, the junction contained 8 bases not matched to a gene. The CDR3 has 15 amino acids. CDR1 is MGHDK, CDR2 SYGVNS, per germline. The entire variable domain, with the rest obtained from reference TRBV25-1 and TRBJ1-5, is as follows: EADIYQTPRYLVIGTGKKITLECSQTMGHDKMYWYQQDPGMELHLIHYSYGVNSTEKGDLSSESTVSRIRTEHFPLTLESARPSHTSQYLCASRGGQEYNQPQHFGDGTRLSIL.

This clonotype was seen at least ten times. The chain employs TRBV4-3 and TRBJ1-2; no definite D call. This CDR3 is built from 14 residues. Trimming shortened V by 0 bases and J by 4 bases, and 9 bases separated the two germline ends. From germline, CDR1 is LGHNA and CDR2 YSLEER. CDR3 sequence reads: CASSQEPLVYGYTF. CDR3 in DNA: TGCGCCAGCAGCCAAGAACCCCTGGTCTATGGCTACACCTTC.

This clonotype was seen many times. Here the CDR3 DNA reads TGTGCCAGCAGCGCCGGCCGCGGGGAGCTGTTTTTT. This gives the protein CASSAGRGELFF. The chain is built from TRBV9 and TRBJ2-2; D remains unclear. The V gene's germline CDR1 is SGDLS and CDR2 YYNGEE. Trimming left V 3 bases short and J 7 bases short, with 7 bases between. The length of the CDR3 is 12 residues.

In the case of this clonotype: The germline gene is not matched at one end of the junction; a read error may be the cause. The chain uses TRBV5-1 and TRBJ2-5; D may be TRBD2 (6 bases). Germline CDR1 is SGHRS and CDR2 is YFSETQ. The length of the CDR3 is 14 residues. The CDR3, as DNA: TGCGCCAGCAGCTTGGCCTCGGTACGGGAGACCCGGTACTTC. It translates to CASSLASVRETRYF.

The chain has TRBV10-3 and TRBJ2-1; 12 bases align to TRBD1. The CDR3 consists of 15 residues. Germline V gives CDR1 ENHRY, CDR2 SYGVKD. J lost 7 bases, V lost 0 bases, and 1 base had no gene match. The CDR3 nucleotides are TGTGCCATCAGTGAGTCGGGACAGGGGGCAAATGAGCAGTTCTTC. This encodes CAISESGQGANEQFF.

There are a few counts of this clonotype. The chain is built from TRBV15 and TRBJ1-6; D is ambiguous. CDR1 and CDR2 (germline): LNHNV, YYDKDF (reference sequence). V dropped 0 bases and J dropped 6 bases, with 9 bases sitting between them. The CDR3 has 15 residues. The CDR3: CATSRDPDGNSPLHF. DNA of the CDR3: TGTGCCACCAGCAGAGACCCGGACGGTAATTCACCCCTCCACTTT. Complete variable domain (other parts from reference TRBV15 and TRBJ1-6): DAMVIQNPRYQVTQFGKPVTLSCSQTLNHNVMYWYQQKSSQAPKLLFHYYDKDFNNEADTPDNFQSRRPNTSFCFLDIRSPGLGDTAMYLCATSRDPDGNSPLHFGNGTRLTVT.

This rearrangement joins TRBV2 to TRBJ2-7; 9 positions agree with TRBD1. The CDR3 extends over 13 amino acids. Germline lookup yields CDR1 SNHLY and CDR2 FYNNEI. V lost 6 bases, J lost 0 bases, and 0 bases stayed unmatched. Written as DNA, the CDR3 is TGTGCCAGCAGACAGGGGGCCTCCTACGAGCAGTACTTC. It encodes CASRQGASYEQYF.

The rearrangement links TRBV25-1 to TRBJ1-1; TRBD1 might be the D (5 bases). Trimming shortened V by 2 bases and J by 0 bases, and 16 bases separated the two germline ends. Germline CDR1 MGHDK, CDR2 SYGVNS. The CDR3 sequence is 17 residues long. The CDR3 nucleotides read TGTGCCAGCAGTGAAGCACGGGGCGGACATTTGAACACTGAAGCTTTCTTT. Residues: CASSEARGGHLNTEAFF.

The chain joins TRBV19 to TRBJ1-5; weak D call: TRBD1 (5 bases). Germline assignment: CDR1 LNHDA and CDR2 SQIVND (reference sequence). V lost 8 bases, J lost 9 bases, and 17 bases lay in between. This CDR3 is 13 amino acids long. The CDR3 coding sequence is TGTGCCAGTCGGACGGGGCGCGCTCTGCCCCAGCATTTT. Protein: CASRTGRALPQHF. Full variable domain (missing parts from reference TRBV19 and TRBJ1-5): DGGITQSPKYLFRKEGQNVTLSCEQNLNHDAMYWYRQDPGQGLRLIYYSQIVNDFQKGDIAEGYSVSREKKESFPLTVTSAQKNPTAFYLCASRTGRALPQHFGDGTRLSIL.

The V call is TRBV15, the J call TRBJ2-2, with TRBD2 identical over 14 bases. In germline, CDR1 is LNHNV, CDR2 YYDKDF (reference sequence). The V segment lost 0 bases and the J segment 10 bases; nucleotides outside the gene matches: 10. There are 18 residues in the CDR3. CDR3 nucleotides: TGTGCCACCAGCAGAGAAGCGACTGGGACTAGCGGGAGTGTGGAGCTGTTTTTT. Its protein is CATSREATGTSGSVELFF.